A selection of T cell receptor beta chains follows, all from one sample in a study of T cell changes during pregnancy in multiple sclerosis. Libraries were prepared by immunoSEQ multiplex PCR; TCRdb keeps only in-frame clonotypes and omits some of them. The sample records 45,000 or so clones, approximately 90% being singletons. The sequencing here drew on CD8+ T cells from peripheral blood mononuclear cells, taken after pregnancy. Receptors were obtained from a female donor in good health, enrolled as a control in a pregnancy study. The CDR3 runs from the conserved cysteine through the conserved F or W. A D gene is named only where the DNA matches it firmly. Clone size, where shown, is once, few, many, or a class for clones that have expanded.

clone_size	d_call	v_call	j_call	cdr3_aa	cdr3_nt
.	.	TRBV7-9	TRBJ1-4	CASSPLDRPEGEKLFF	TGTGCCAGCAGCCCTTTGGATCGGCCGGAGGGCGAAAAACTGTTTTTT
.	.	TRBV9	TRBJ1-1	CASSVGENTEAFF	TGTGCCAGCAGCGTCGGAGAGAACACTGAAGCTTTCTTT
.	.	TRBV7-9	TRBJ2-5	CASSPLGQSQETQYF	TGTGCCAGCAGTCCCCTGGGGCAGTCTCAAGAGACCCAGTACTTC
.	.	TRBV27	TRBJ1-2	CASSFTGYGYGYTF	TGTGCCAGCAGTTTTACAGGGTATGGCTATGGCTACACCTTC
.	.	TRBV4-3	TRBJ1-6	CASSWAINSPLHF	TGCGCCAGCAGTTGGGCAATCAATTCACCCCTCCACTTT
.	TRBD2	TRBV7-2	TRBJ2-7	CASSLGGGGGYEQYF	TGTGCCAGCAGCTTAGGGGGTGGCGGGGGCTACGAGCAGTACTTC
.	.	TRBV9	TRBJ1-5	CASSTEGMGQPQHF	TGTGCCAGCAGCACTGAGGGTATGGGTCAGCCCCAGCATTTT
once	.	TRBV9	TRBJ1-1	CASSVMADKNTEAFF	TGTGCCAGCAGCGTAATGGCGGACAAGAACACTGAAGCTTTCTTT
few	.	TRBV11-2	TRBJ1-1	CASSSFTGLNTEAFF	TGTGCCAGCAGCAGCTTCACAGGGTTGAACACTGAAGCTTTCTTT
.	.	TRBV7-8	TRBJ2-7	CASSLEVRQNSYEQYF	TGTGCCAGCAGCTTAGAGGTTAGACAAAACTCCTACGAGCAGTACTTC
.	.	TRBV7-9	TRBJ1-1	CASRGMNTEAFF	TGTGCCAGCCGGGGGATGAACACTGAAGCTTTCTTT
.	.	TRBV7-9	TRBJ2-5	CASSPGLSTGQETQYF	TGTGCCAGCAGCCCCGGCCTCTCGACAGGTCAAGAGACCCAGTACTTC
.	.	TRBV15	TRBJ1-2	CATSPRAGANYGYTF	TGTGCCACCAGCCCCCGAGCGGGAGCTAACTATGGCTACACCTTC
.	.	TRBV5-4	TRBJ1-4	CASSLERGGKLFF	TGTGCCAGCAGCTTGGAAAGGGGGGGAAAACTGTTTTTT
.	TRBD2	TRBV27	TRBJ2-1	CASRGGSQEQFF	TGTGCCAGCAGGGGAGGGTCACAGGAGCAGTTCTTC
.	TRBD2	TRBV6-5	TRBJ2-1	CASTASGGYNEQFF	TGTGCCAGCACCGCTAGCGGGGGCTACAATGAGCAGTTCTTC
.	TRBD1	TRBV7-9	TRBJ2-2	CASSPRQGANTGELFF	TGTGCCAGCAGCCCAAGACAGGGCGCGAACACCGGGGAGCTGTTTTTT
.	.	TRBV4-1	TRBJ2-2	CASSQGSGTGELFF	TGCGCCAGCAGCCAGGGCTCTGGCACCGGGGAGCTGTTTTTT
.	.	TRBV4-3	TRBJ2-1	CASSLGNEQFF	TGCGCCAGCAGCCTCGGGAATGAGCAGTTCTTC
.	.	TRBV27	TRBJ1-4	CASATGSNEKLFF	TGTGCCAGCGCAACAGGTAGTAATGAAAAACTGTTTTTT
.	.	TRBV11-2	TRBJ1-5	CASSLDGRDSNQPQHF	TGTGCCAGCAGCTTAGATGGACGGGATAGCAATCAGCCCCAGCATTTT
.	.	TRBV7-3	TRBJ2-1	CASSLIGGLDEQFF	TGTGCCAGCAGCTTAATTGGAGGTTTGGATGAGCAGTTCTTC
.	TRBD2	TRBV27	TRBJ2-7	CASSSLVAGGPGIGEQYF	TGTGCCAGCAGTTCTCTGGTAGCGGGGGGGCCTGGCATCGGAGAGCAGTACTTC
.	TRBD1	TRBV30	TRBJ2-5	CAWARDSQETQYF	TGTGCCTGGGCTCGGGACAGCCAAGAGACCCAGTACTTC
.	.	TRBV6-5	TRBJ2-7	CASSPSTVYEQYF	TGTGCCAGCAGCCCATCTACGGTATACGAGCAGTACTTC
few	TRBD1	TRBV12-5	TRBJ1-1	CASGLVRDRWTEAFF	TGTGCTAGTGGTTTGGTAAGGGACAGGTGGACTGAAGCTTTCTTT
.	.	TRBV7-9	TRBJ2-1	CASSLIYDEQFF	TGTGCCAGCAGCTTAATCTATGATGAGCAGTTCTTC